This TCR beta chain was identified in a study of cytomegalovirus exposure and HLA in healthy donors. Whole-study findings and limits: HLA-A and HLA-B allele assignments for most subjects were reportedly predicted accurately using TCR beta sequences.

The germline CDR1 and CDR2 sequences are SGHVS and FNYEAQ. The CDR3 covers 15 residues. Trimming left V 1 base short and J 1 base short, with 8 bases between. PCR amplification relied on 60 Vbeta primers (plus 13 Jbeta primers). Clones were read by immunoSEQ multiplex PCR, and TCRdb kept only the in-frame ones, dropping some. The sample lists 90,000 or so clones, roughly 82% occurring once. This clone was detected only a few times. Its antigen is unknown. Each donor's status was that of a healthy bone marrow donor. The receptor was isolated from a man younger than 40 in good health and CMV-seropositive. The chain uses TRBV7-6 and TRBJ1-5; D is possibly TRBD1 (5 bases). The material sequenced was PBMCs. CDR3 nucleotide sequence: TGTGCCAGCAGCTTAGGCGGGGACAGCAATCAGCCCCAGCATTTT. Its translation is CASSLGGDSNQPQHF.